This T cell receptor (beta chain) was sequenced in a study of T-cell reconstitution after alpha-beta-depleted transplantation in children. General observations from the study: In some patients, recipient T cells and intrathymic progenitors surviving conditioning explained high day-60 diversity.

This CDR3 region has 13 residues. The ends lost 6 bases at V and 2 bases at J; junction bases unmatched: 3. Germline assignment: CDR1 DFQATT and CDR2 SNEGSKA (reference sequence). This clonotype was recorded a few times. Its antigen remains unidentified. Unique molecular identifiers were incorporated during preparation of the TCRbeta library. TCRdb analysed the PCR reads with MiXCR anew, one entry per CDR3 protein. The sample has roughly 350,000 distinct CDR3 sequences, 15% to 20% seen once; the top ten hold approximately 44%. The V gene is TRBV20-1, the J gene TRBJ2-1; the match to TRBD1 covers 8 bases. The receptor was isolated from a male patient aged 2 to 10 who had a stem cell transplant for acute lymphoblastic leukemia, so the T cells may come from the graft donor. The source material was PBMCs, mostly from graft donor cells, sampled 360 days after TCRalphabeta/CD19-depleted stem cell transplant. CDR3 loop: CSAPGGAYNEQFF. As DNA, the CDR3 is TGCAGTGCCCCAGGGGGCGCCTACAATGAGCAGTTCTTC.